Listed below are T cell receptor beta chains from one sample, sequenced in a study of breast tumors, draining lymph nodes, adjacent tissues. Each CDR3 protein is one row after TCRdb ran MiXCR on the multiplex PCR reads. The sample shows some 230,000 distinct CDR3 sequences, roughly a third of them seen only once. Material for sequencing was axillary lymph node tissue. The receptors were gathered from a female donor with breast cancer. Some clones in this sample may be carry-over from other donors' samples. CDR3s include the opening cysteine and the closing phenylalanine or tryptophan.

J: TRBJ2-6
V: TRBV11-3
CDR3: CASSPSLAGAGNNVLTF

J: TRBJ2-1
V: TRBV12-5
CDR3: CASSRTDEQFF

J: TRBJ1-4
V: TRBV4-2
CDR3: CASSQNAEKLFF

J: TRBJ2-1
V: TRBV6-5
CDR3: CASSYSPAGAPAEQFF

J: TRBJ2-5
V: TRBV7-2
CDR3: CASSRATGLRETQYF

J: TRBJ1-6
V: TRBV25-1
CDR3: CASVTVYNSPLHF

J: TRBJ2-2
V: TRBV6-2/TRBV6-3
CDR3: CASSSVSGFDGELFF

J: TRBJ1-4
V: TRBV5-1
CDR3: CASSSTGTGIYNEKLFF

J: TRBJ2-7
V: TRBV11-2
CDR3: CASSLSGATYEQYF

J: TRBJ2-3
V: TRBV20-1
CDR3: CSAPLVAGSDTQYF

J: TRBJ2-3
V: TRBV20-1
CDR3: CSANSRGGGTDTQYF

J: TRBJ2-3
V: TRBV7-2
CDR3: CASSLLAGVMDTQYF

J: TRBJ1-5
V: TRBV6-6
CDR3: CASSHSRGPGNQPQHF

J: TRBJ2-7
V: TRBV6-1
CDR3: CASTGQGEQYF

J: TRBJ2-7
V: TRBV7-9
CDR3: CASSLGQNYEQYF

J: TRBJ1-2
V: TRBV29-1
CDR3: CSVEEFQVPASADDYTF

J: TRBJ1-2
V: TRBV24-1
CDR3: CATSASGSYGYTF

J: TRBJ1-1
V: TRBV7-9
CDR3: CASSSTGGDTEAFF

J: TRBJ1-4
V: TRBV20-1
CDR3: CSATTGGREKLFF

J: TRBJ2-7
V: TRBV9
CDR3: CASSVESAGAYEQYF

J: TRBJ2-5
V: TRBV28
CDR3: CASSSQYERFQETQYF

J: TRBJ1-5
V: TRBV15
CDR3: CATSKKGGNQPQHF

J: TRBJ2-7
V: TRBV20-1
CDR3: CSARLAGGATYEQYF

J: TRBJ2-5
V: TRBV5-5
CDR3: CASSSRLGQETQYF

J: TRBJ2-1
V: TRBV7-2
CDR3: CASSLRYDWASGSHYEQFF

J: TRBJ1-4
V: TRBV2
CDR3: CASRRANEKLFF

J: TRBJ2-3
V: TRBV5-5
CDR3: CASSPVASGSGTDTQYF

J: TRBJ1-2
V: TRBV7-2
CDR3: CASSYRDSLYGYTF

J: TRBJ2-7
V: TRBV7-6
CDR3: CASSLGGASTYEQYF

J: TRBJ1-4
V: TRBV28
CDR3: CASSFLARGVEKLFF

J: TRBJ1-4
V: TRBV20-1
CDR3: CSASPTGSSSNEKLFF

J: TRBJ1-2
V: TRBV29-1
CDR3: CSQGDSAYGYTF

J: TRBJ1-3
V: TRBV20-1
CDR3: CSARYHGTGAGNTIYF

J: TRBJ2-1
V: TRBV6-6
CDR3: CASRDNSYNEQFF

J: TRBJ2-1
V: TRBV18
CDR3: CASTSQDNEQFF

J: TRBJ2-5
V: TRBV5-4
CDR3: CASSLSRRGETQYF

J: TRBJ1-1
V: TRBV5-1
CDR3: CASSLRWDRANTEAFF